Listed below are T cell receptor beta chains from one sample, sequenced in a study of blood T cell repertoires in COVID-19. TCRdb's table, derived via immunoSEQ multiplex PCR, lists solely in-frame clones and lacks some. The table lists 130,000 to 150,000 clones, approximately 78% of them singletons. The sequenced sample consisted of peripheral blood. Source of these receptors: a human donor with acute or convalescent COVID-19. The donor label of this sample is uncertain. CDR3s include the opening cysteine and the closing phenylalanine or tryptophan. The D gene is left open where the match is weak. Only part of the rows carry a size: once, few, many, or a class if the clone is expanded.

abundance: NA
len: 18
j_gene: TRBJ2-7
d_gene: TRBD2
v_gene: TRBV18
CDR3aa: CASSPLELYTSGSYEQYF
CDR3nt: TGTGCCAGCTCACCACTTGAGTTGTACACTAGCGGCTCCTACGAGCAGTACTTC

abundance: NA
len: 17
j_gene: TRBJ2-5
d_gene: TRBD2
v_gene: TRBV9
CDR3aa: CASSVGGLAGGRETQYF
CDR3nt: TGTGCCAGCAGCGTAGGAGGACTAGCGGGGGGGCGCGAGACCCAGTACTTC

abundance: NA
len: 14
j_gene: TRBJ2-1
d_gene: TRBD2
v_gene: TRBV5-5
CDR3aa: CASRSSGGPNEQFF
CDR3nt: TGTGCCAGCAGATCATCGGGGGGGCCCAATGAGCAGTTCTTC

abundance: few
len: 15
j_gene: TRBJ1-2
d_gene: TRBD1
v_gene: TRBV14
CDR3aa: CASSPLGGADYGYTF
CDR3nt: TGTGCCAGCAGCCCACTAGGGGGCGCGGACTATGGCTACACCTTC

abundance: once
len: 15
j_gene: TRBJ1-4
d_gene: NA
v_gene: TRBV7-9
CDR3aa: CASSQRVGVAEKLFF
CDR3nt: TGTGCCAGCAGCCAAAGGGTCGGGGTCGCTGAAAAACTGTTTTTT

abundance: NA
len: 14
j_gene: TRBJ1-6
d_gene: TRBD1
v_gene: TRBV11-3
CDR3aa: CASSSTGGGSPLHF
CDR3nt: TGTGCCAGCAGCTCGACAGGGGGCGGCTCACCCCTCCACTTT

abundance: NA
len: 14
j_gene: TRBJ2-3
d_gene: TRBD1
v_gene: TRBV6-5
CDR3aa: CASSRTGGTDTQYF
CDR3nt: TGTGCCAGCAGTAGGACAGGGGGGACGGATACGCAGTATTTT

abundance: NA
len: 18
j_gene: TRBJ1-5
d_gene: NA
v_gene: TRBV7-2
CDR3aa: CASSLLSGGRFRNQPQHF
CDR3nt: TGTGCCAGCAGCTTATTGAGCGGGGGGCGCTTCCGAAATCAGCCCCAGCATTTT

abundance: NA
len: 17
j_gene: TRBJ1-5
d_gene: NA
v_gene: TRBV6-1
CDR3aa: CASSEAGGKGGNQPQHF
CDR3nt: TGTGCCAGCAGTGAAGCGGGGGGGAAGGGAGGCAATCAGCCCCAGCATTTT

abundance: NA
len: 16
j_gene: TRBJ1-4
d_gene: NA
v_gene: TRBV25-1
CDR3aa: CASSEGRVADNEKLFF
CDR3nt: TGTGCCAGCAGTGAAGGGAGGGTGGCAGATAATGAAAAACTGTTTTTT

abundance: once
len: 14
j_gene: TRBJ2-3
d_gene: NA
v_gene: TRBV4-2
CDR3aa: CASSGGATTDTQYF
CDR3nt: TGTGCCAGCTCTGGGGGGGCGACCACAGATACGCAGTATTTT

abundance: NA
len: 14
j_gene: TRBJ2-3
d_gene: TRBD2
v_gene: TRBV11-1
CDR3aa: CASSPAGGRNTQYF
CDR3nt: TGTGCCAGCAGCCCTGCGGGGGGGCGAAATACGCAGTATTTT

abundance: NA
len: 20
j_gene: TRBJ1-3
d_gene: NA
v_gene: TRBV27
CDR3aa: CASSLEDPLAASNSGNTIYF
CDR3nt: TGTGCCAGCAGTTTAGAAGACCCGCTGGCGGCTTCAAACTCTGGAAACACCATATATTTT

abundance: NA
len: 14
j_gene: TRBJ2-7
d_gene: NA
v_gene: TRBV11-3
CDR3aa: CASSLGGGSYEQYF
CDR3nt: TGTGCCAGCAGCTTAGGAGGGGGTAGCTACGAGCAGTACTTC

abundance: NA
len: 17
j_gene: TRBJ1-6
d_gene: NA
v_gene: TRBV4-1
CDR3aa: CASSQESSGRNNSPLHF
CDR3nt: TGCGCCAGCAGCCAAGAATCTTCAGGCCGAAATAATTCACCCCTCCACTTT

abundance: NA
len: 18
j_gene: TRBJ1-6
d_gene: TRBD1
v_gene: TRBV5-1
CDR3aa: CASSPGLGQGERYSPLHF
CDR3nt: TGCGCCAGCAGCCCGGGGTTGGGACAGGGGGAAAGGTATTCACCCCTCCACTTT

abundance: once
len: 16
j_gene: TRBJ2-2
d_gene: NA
v_gene: TRBV29-1
CDR3aa: CSVETLGGSNTGELFF
CDR3nt: TGCAGCGTTGAAACATTGGGCGGGTCGAACACCGGGGAGCTGTTTTTT

abundance: NA
len: 16
j_gene: TRBJ2-5
d_gene: TRBD2
v_gene: TRBV11-2
CDR3aa: CASSLVSGVYQETQYF
CDR3nt: TGTGCCAGCAGCTTAGTTAGCGGGGTGTACCAAGAGACCCAGTACTTC

abundance: NA
len: 15
j_gene: TRBJ2-3
d_gene: TRBD1
v_gene: TRBV10-3
CDR3aa: CAIRGTDAIADTQYF
CDR3nt: TGTGCCATCAGAGGGACAGACGCTATTGCAGATACGCAGTATTTT

abundance: NA
len: 17
j_gene: TRBJ1-2
d_gene: NA
v_gene: TRBV19
CDR3aa: CASSTQGPGRNNYGYTF
CDR3nt: TGTGCCAGTAGTACCCAGGGTCCCGGTCGCAATAACTATGGCTACACCTTC

abundance: once
len: 13
j_gene: TRBJ1-6
d_gene: NA
v_gene: TRBV27
CDR3aa: CASSSRVSSPLHF
CDR3nt: TGTGCCAGCAGTTCCAGGGTTAGTTCACCCCTCCACTTT

abundance: NA
len: 14
j_gene: TRBJ2-4
d_gene: TRBD1
v_gene: TRBV7-2
CDR3aa: CASSLGGQKNIQYF
CDR3nt: TGTGCCAGCAGCTTAGGGGGACAGAAAAACATTCAGTACTTC

abundance: NA
len: 13
j_gene: TRBJ1-1
d_gene: TRBD1
v_gene: TRBV30
CDR3aa: CAWSYYRGTEAFF
CDR3nt: TGTGCCTGGAGTTACTACAGGGGAACTGAAGCTTTCTTT

abundance: NA
len: 18
j_gene: TRBJ2-1
d_gene: NA
v_gene: TRBV2
CDR3aa: CASSEHGGAAQPYNEQFF
CDR3nt: TGTGCCAGCAGTGAACATGGCGGGGCTGCCCAGCCCTACAATGAGCAGTTCTTC

abundance: NA
len: 15
j_gene: TRBJ2-1
d_gene: TRBD2
v_gene: TRBV7-2
CDR3aa: CASSLVSGGAGEQFF
CDR3nt: TGTGCCAGCAGCTTAGTAAGCGGGGGGGCCGGAGAGCAGTTCTTC

abundance: NA
len: 13
j_gene: TRBJ2-3
d_gene: NA
v_gene: TRBV29-1
CDR3aa: CSAREGGTDTQYF
CDR3nt: TGCAGCGCGAGAGAGGGGGGCACAGATACGCAGTATTTT

abundance: NA
len: 13
j_gene: TRBJ1-1
d_gene: NA
v_gene: TRBV12-3/TRBV12-4
CDR3aa: CASSPRRGTEAFF
CDR3nt: TGTGCCAGCAGTCCCCGGAGGGGCACTGAAGCTTTCTTT

abundance: NA
len: 16
j_gene: TRBJ2-2
d_gene: NA
v_gene: TRBV5-6
CDR3aa: CASSGMRGSNTGELFF
CDR3nt: TGTGCCAGCAGCGGGATGAGAGGGTCGAACACCGGGGAGCTGTTTTTT

abundance: NA
len: 12
j_gene: TRBJ1-2
d_gene: NA
v_gene: TRBV9
CDR3aa: CASSVRSDGYTF
CDR3nt: TGTGCCAGCAGCGTACGGTCGGATGGCTACACCTTC